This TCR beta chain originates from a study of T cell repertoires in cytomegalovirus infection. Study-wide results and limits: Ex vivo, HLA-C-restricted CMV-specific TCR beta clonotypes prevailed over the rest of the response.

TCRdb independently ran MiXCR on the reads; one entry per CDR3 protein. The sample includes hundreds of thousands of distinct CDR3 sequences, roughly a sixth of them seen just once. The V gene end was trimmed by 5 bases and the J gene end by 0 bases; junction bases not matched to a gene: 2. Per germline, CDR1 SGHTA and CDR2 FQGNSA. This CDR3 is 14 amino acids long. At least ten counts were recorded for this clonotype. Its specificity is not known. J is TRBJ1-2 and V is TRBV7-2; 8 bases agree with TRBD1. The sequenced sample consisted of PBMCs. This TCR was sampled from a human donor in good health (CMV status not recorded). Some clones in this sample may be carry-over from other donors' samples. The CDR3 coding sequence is TGTGCCAGCAGCCGGGGACAGGCTAACTATGGCTACACCTTC. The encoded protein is CASSRGQANYGYTF.